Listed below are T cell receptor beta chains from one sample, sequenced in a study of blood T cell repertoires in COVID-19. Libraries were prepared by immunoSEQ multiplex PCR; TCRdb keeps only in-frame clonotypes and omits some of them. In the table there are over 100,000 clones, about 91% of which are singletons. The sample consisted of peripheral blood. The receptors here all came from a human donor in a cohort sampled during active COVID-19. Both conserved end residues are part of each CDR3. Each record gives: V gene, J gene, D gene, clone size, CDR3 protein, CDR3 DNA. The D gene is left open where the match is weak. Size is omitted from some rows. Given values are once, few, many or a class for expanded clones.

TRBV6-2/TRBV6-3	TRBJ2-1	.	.	CASSYRDIDEQFF	TGTGCCAGCAGTTATCGGGACATAGATGAGCAGTTCTTC
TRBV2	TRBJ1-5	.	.	CASSRRGTINGGNQPQHF	TGTGCCAGCTCGCGACGAGGGACAATCAACGGGGGCAATCAGCCCCAGCATTTT
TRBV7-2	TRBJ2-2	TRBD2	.	CASSPRTSGWNTGELFF	TGTGCCAGCAGCCCCAGGACTAGCGGTTGGAACACCGGGGAGCTGTTTTTT
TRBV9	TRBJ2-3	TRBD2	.	CASSVESGGETDTQYF	TGTGCCAGCAGCGTAGAAAGCGGGGGGGAGACAGATACGCAGTATTTT
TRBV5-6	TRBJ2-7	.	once	CASSLERQDPAYEQYF	TGTGCCAGCAGCTTGGAGAGACAGGACCCAGCCTACGAGCAGTACTTC
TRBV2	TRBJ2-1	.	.	CASTPRAPIRGNEQFF	TGTGCCAGCACCCCAAGGGCCCCAATCCGGGGGAATGAGCAGTTCTTC
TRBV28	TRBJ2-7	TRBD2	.	CASSLYSGRVYEQYF	TGTGCCAGCAGTTTATATAGCGGGAGGGTTTACGAGCAGTACTTC
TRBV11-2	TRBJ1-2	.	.	CASSLSADPNYGYTF	TGTGCCAGCAGCTTGTCAGCGGACCCTAACTATGGCTACACCTTC
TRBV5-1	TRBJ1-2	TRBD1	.	CASSFGDRDTYGYTF	TGCGCCAGCAGCTTTGGGGACAGGGATACATATGGCTACACCTTC
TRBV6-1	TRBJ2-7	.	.	CASSDHFNNEQYF	TGTGCCAGCAGTGATCATTTTAACAACGAGCAGTACTTC
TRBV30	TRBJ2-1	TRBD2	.	CAWSRGTSGGACFF	TGTGCCTGGAGTAGAGGGACTAGCGGGGGGGCCTGTTTCTTC
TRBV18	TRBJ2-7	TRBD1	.	CASSPGQSYEQYF	TGTGCCAGCTCACCGGGACAGTCCTACGAGCAGTACTTC
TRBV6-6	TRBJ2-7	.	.	CASSYGQGSYEQYF	TGTGCCAGCAGTTACGGCCAGGGGTCCTACGAGCAGTACTTC
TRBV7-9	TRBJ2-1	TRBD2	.	CASSTGTSTIRANEQFF	TGTGCCAGCAGCACCGGGACTAGTACAATTAGGGCCAATGAGCAGTTCTTC
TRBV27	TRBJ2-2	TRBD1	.	CASSFSPGTGVAGELFF	TGTGCCAGCAGTTTCTCACCCGGGACAGGGGTCGCCGGGGAGCTGTTTTTT
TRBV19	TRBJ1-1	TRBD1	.	CASSPWTGRGRNTEAFF	TGTGCCAGTAGTCCGTGGACAGGGAGGGGGCGGAACACTGAAGCTTTCTTT
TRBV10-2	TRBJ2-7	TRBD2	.	CASRSQALGGEQYF	TGCGCCAGCAGGAGCCAGGCCCTGGGGGGGGAGCAGTACTTC
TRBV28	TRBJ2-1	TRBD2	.	CASSSSSGTLYNEQFF	TGTGCCAGCAGTTCATCTAGCGGGACCCTCTACAATGAGCAGTTCTTC
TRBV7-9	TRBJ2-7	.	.	CASSLGGGYEQYF	TGTGCCAGCAGCTTAGGCGGAGGGTACGAGCAGTACTTC
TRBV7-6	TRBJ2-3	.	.	CASSLAPGGPPDTQYF	TGTGCCAGCAGCTTAGCCCCGGGGGGCCCCCCAGATACGCAGTATTTT
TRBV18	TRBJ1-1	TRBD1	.	CASSPTGGPMNTEAFF	TGTGCCAGCTCACCGACAGGGGGCCCTATGAACACTGAAGCTTTCTTT
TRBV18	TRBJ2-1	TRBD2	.	CASSIGTSGENEQFF	TGTGCCAGCTCAATCGGGACTAGCGGGGAAAATGAGCAGTTCTTC
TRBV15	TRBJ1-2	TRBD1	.	CATSPDLPGQGLRYGYTF	TGTGCCACCAGCCCAGATCTACCGGGACAGGGGCTCCGCTATGGCTACACCTTC
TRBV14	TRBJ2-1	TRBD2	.	CASSQVLAGDYFSYNEQFF	TGTGCCAGCAGCCAGGTCCTAGCGGGGGACTACTTCTCCTACAATGAGCAGTTCTTC
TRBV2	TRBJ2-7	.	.	CASSDNRVNPQYEQYF	TGTGCCAGCAGCGATAACAGGGTGAATCCACAGTACGAGCAGTACTTC
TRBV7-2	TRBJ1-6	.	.	CASRGGDLNSPLHF	TGTGCCAGCAGGGGGGGGGACCTAAATTCACCCCTCCACTTT
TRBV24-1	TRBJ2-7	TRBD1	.	CATIPPYGTGPYEQYF	TGTGCCACCATCCCCCCCTACGGGACAGGACCCTACGAGCAGTACTTC
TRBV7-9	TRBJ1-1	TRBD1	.	CASSLQGANTEAFF	TGTGCCAGCAGCTTACAGGGGGCAAACACTGAAGCTTTCTTT
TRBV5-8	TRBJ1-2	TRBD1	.	CASSRGQGLNYGYTF	TGTGCCAGCAGCCGAGGACAGGGGCTCAACTATGGCTACACCTTC
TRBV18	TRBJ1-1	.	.	CASSPGLANTEAFF	TGTGCCAGCTCACCTGGGCTGGCTAACACTGAAGCTTTCTTT
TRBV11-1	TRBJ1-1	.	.	CASSVDLNRETEAFF	TGTGCCAGCAGCGTGGACCTTAACAGGGAAACTGAAGCTTTCTTT
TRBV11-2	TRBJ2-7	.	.	CASSLDRGFILGEQYF	TGTGCCAGCAGCTTAGATAGGGGTTTCATTTTGGGGGAGCAGTACTTC
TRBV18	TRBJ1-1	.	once	CASSPNSPMNTEAFF	TGTGCCAGCTCACCAAATTCCCCCATGAACACTGAAGCTTTCTTT
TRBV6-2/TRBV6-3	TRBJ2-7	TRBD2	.	CASSYSGQRDTYEQYF	TGTGCCAGCAGTTACTCAGGCCAGCGGGATACCTACGAGCAGTACTTC
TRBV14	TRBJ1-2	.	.	CASSPNRGAANYGYTF	TGTGCCAGCAGCCCGAACCGCGGGGCTGCTAACTATGGCTACACCTTC
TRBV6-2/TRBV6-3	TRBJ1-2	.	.	CASSYLSSYGYTF	TGTGCCAGCAGTTACCTGAGTTCCTATGGCTACACCTTC
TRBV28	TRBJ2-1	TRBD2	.	CASSTRSGGSYNEQFF	TGTGCCAGCAGTACTAGGAGCGGGGGTTCCTACAATGAGCAGTTCTTC
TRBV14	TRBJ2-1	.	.	CASSQERGSPPYNEQFF	TGTGCCAGCAGCCAAGAACGAGGGTCCCCGCCATACAATGAGCAGTTCTTC
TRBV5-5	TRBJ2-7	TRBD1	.	CASSWGTGEEIGLSEQYF	TGTGCCAGCAGCTGGGGGACAGGGGAAGAAATCGGTCTTAGCGAGCAGTACTTC
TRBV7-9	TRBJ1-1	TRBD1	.	CASSSDRVDEAFF	TGTGCCAGCAGCTCTGACAGGGTTGATGAAGCTTTCTTT
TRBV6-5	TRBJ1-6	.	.	CATGSSYNSPLHF	TGTGCCACGGGGAGCTCCTATAATTCACCCCTCCACTTT
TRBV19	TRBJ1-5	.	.	CASTGAGQHSNQPQHF	TGTGCCAGTACTGGGGCAGGGCAGCATAGCAATCAGCCCCAGCATTTT
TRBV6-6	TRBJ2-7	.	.	CASSYDPVAPLDF	TGTGCCAGCAGTTACGACCCCGTAGCTCCACTTGACTTC
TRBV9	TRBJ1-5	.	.	CASSSYDRPGQPQHF	TGTGCCAGCAGCTCATACGACAGGCCTGGTCAGCCCCAGCATTTT
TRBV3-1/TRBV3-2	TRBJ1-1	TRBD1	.	CASSQAGGTEAFF	TGTGCCAGCAGCCAGGCAGGGGGCACTGAAGCTTTCTTT
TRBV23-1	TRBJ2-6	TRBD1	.	CASTRDRETGANVLTF	TGCGCCAGCACCCGGGACAGGGAAACTGGGGCCAACGTCCTGACTTTC
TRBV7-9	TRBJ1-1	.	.	CASSFSRGDTEAFF	TGTGCCAGCAGCTTTAGCAGGGGTGACACTGAAGCTTTCTTT
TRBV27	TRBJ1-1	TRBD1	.	CASRTGVGGTEAFF	TGTGCCAGCAGAACAGGGGTGGGCGGCACTGAAGCTTTCTTT
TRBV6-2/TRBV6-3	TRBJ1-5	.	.	CASRYGQSTYYSNQPQHF	TGTGCCAGCAGATACGGACAGTCTACTTACTATAGCAATCAGCCCCAGCATTTT
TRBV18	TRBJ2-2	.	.	CASSPQRGYSGELFF	TGTGCCAGCTCACCCCAGAGGGGGTATTCCGGGGAGCTGTTTTTT
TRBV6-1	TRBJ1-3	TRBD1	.	CASSDYGLAGGSGNTIYF	TGTGCCAGCAGTGACTATGGGTTGGCAGGGGGCTCTGGAAACACCATATATTTT
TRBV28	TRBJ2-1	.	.	CASSYRPSSYNEQFF	TGTGCCAGCAGCTACAGGCCGAGCTCCTACAATGAGCAGTTCTTC
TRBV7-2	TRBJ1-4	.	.	CASSLDFLEKLFF	TGTGCCAGCAGCTTAGACTTCCTCGAAAAACTGTTTTTT
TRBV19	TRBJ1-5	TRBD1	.	CASTVSDRRNNQPQHF	TGTGCCAGTACCGTTTCGGACAGGAGAAATAATCAGCCCCAGCATTTT
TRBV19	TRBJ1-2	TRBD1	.	CASSFDRVPYGYTF	TGTGCCAGTAGTTTCGACAGGGTGCCGTATGGCTACACCTTC
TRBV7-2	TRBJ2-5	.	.	CASSSPHSGISETQYF	TGTGCCAGCAGCTCGCCTCACTCAGGGATCAGTGAGACCCAGTACTTC
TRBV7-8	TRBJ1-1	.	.	CASSFAGSNTEAFF	TGTGCCAGCAGCTTCGCAGGGTCGAACACTGAAGCTTTCTTT
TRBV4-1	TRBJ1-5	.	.	CASSQGRGNQPQHF	TGCGCCAGCAGCCAAGGCAGGGGCAATCAGCCCCAGCATTTT
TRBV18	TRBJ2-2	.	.	CASSPRRGNTGELFF	TGTGCCAGCTCACCAAGGAGGGGGAACACCGGGGAGCTGTTTTTT